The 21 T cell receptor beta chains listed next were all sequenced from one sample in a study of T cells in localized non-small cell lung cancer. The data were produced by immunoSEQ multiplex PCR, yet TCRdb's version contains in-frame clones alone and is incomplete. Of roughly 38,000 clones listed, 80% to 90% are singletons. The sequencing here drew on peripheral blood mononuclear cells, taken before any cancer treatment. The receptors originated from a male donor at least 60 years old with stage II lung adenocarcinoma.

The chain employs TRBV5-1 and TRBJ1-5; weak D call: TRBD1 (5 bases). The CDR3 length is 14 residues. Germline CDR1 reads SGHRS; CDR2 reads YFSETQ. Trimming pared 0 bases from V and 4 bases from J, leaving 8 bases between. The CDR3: CASSLAGANQPQHF. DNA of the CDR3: TGCGCCAGCAGCTTGGCTGGGGCGAATCAGCCCCAGCATTTT.

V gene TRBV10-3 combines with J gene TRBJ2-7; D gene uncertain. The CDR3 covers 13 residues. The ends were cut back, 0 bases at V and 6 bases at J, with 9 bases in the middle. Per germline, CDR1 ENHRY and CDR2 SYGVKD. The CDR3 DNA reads TGTGCCATCAGTGAGTCGAATTCGGTCGAGCAGTACTTC. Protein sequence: CAISESNSVEQYF.

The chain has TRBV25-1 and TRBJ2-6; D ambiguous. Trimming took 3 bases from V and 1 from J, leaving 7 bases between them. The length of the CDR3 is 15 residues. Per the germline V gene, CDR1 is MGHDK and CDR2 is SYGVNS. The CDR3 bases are TGTGCCAGCAGTGATTTAACGTCTGGGGCCAACGTCCTGACTTTC. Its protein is CASSDLTSGANVLTF. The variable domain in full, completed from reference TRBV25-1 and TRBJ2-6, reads EADIYQTPRYLVIGTGKKITLECSQTMGHDKMYWYQQDPGMELHLIHYSYGVNSTEKGDLSSESTVSRIRTEHFPLTLESARPSHTSQYLCASSDLTSGANVLTFGAGSRLTVL.

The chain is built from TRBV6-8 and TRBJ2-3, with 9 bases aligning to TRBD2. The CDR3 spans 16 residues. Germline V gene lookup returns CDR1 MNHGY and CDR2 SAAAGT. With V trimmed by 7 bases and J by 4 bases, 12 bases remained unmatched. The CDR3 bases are TGTGCCAGCATTTTCAAGGGAGCGGGAGGATCAGATACGCAGTATTTT. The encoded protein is CASIFKGAGGSDTQYF.

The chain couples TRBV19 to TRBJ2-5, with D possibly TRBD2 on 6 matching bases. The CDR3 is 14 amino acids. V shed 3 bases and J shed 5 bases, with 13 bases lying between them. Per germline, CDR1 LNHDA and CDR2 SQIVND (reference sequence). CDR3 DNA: TGTGCCAGTAGTATTGTCGGGGCGGGGGAGACCCAGTACTTC. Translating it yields CASSIVGAGETQYF.

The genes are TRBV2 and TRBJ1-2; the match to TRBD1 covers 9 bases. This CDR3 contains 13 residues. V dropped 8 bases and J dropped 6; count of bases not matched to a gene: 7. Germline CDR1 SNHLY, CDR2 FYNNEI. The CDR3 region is CASHAGTGNGYTF. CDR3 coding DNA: TGTGCCAGCCATGCCGGGACAGGGAATGGCTACACCTTC. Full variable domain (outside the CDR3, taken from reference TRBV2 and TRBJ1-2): EPEVTQTPSHQVTQMGQEVILRCVPISNHLYFYWYRQILGQKVEFLVSFYNNEISEKSEIFDDQFSVERPDGSNFTLKIRSTKLEDSAMYFCASHAGTGNGYTFGSGTRLTVV.

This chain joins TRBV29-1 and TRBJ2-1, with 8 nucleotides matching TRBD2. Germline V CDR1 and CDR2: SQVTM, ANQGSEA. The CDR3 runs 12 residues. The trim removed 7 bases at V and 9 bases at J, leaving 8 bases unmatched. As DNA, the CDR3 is TGCAGCGCAGGAGCGGGAGCTGGTGAGCAGTTCTTC. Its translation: CSAGAGAGEQFF.

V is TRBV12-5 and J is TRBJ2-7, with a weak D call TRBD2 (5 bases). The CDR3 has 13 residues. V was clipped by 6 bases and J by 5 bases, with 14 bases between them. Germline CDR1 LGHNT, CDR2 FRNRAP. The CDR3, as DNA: TGTGCTAGTGGGTTAGAGGGTCTCCACGAGCAGTACTTC. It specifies CASGLEGLHEQYF.

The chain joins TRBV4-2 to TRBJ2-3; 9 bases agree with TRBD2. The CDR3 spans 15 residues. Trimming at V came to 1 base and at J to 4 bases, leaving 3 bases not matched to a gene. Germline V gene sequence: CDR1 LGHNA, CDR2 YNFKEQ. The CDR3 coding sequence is TGTGCCAGCAGCCAAGTAGCGGGAGAGCCAGATACGCAGTATTTT. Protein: CASSQVAGEPDTQYF.

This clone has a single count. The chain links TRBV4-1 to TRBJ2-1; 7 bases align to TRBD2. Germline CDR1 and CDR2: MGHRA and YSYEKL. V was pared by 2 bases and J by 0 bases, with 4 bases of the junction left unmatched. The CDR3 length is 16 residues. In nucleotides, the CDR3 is TGCGCCAGCAGCCAAACTCCTAGCGGCTCCTACAATGAGCAGTTCTTC. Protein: CASSQTPSGSYNEQFF.

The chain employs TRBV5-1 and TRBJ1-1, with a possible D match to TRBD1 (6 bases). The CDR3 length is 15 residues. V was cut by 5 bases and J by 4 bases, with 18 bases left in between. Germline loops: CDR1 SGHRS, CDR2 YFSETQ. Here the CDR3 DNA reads TGCGCCAGCAGTTCCCTTCAGGGGCGAGGCACTGAAGCTTTCTTT. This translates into CASSSLQGRGTEAFF.

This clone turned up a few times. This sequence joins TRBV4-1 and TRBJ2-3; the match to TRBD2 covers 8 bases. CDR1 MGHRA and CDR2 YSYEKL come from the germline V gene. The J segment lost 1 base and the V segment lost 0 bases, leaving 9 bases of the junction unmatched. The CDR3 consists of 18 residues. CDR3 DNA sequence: TGCGCCAGCAGCCAAGAGTCGGCCCTAGCGGGTCGCACAGATACGCAGTATTTT. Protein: CASSQESALAGRTDTQYF.

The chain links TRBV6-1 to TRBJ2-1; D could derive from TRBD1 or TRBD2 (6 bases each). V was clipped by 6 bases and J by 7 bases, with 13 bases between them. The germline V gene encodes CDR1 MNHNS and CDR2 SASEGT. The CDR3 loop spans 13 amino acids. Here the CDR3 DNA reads TGTGCCAGCAGAGGGGGTGGGGGGAATGAGCAGTTCTTC. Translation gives CASRGGGGNEQFF.

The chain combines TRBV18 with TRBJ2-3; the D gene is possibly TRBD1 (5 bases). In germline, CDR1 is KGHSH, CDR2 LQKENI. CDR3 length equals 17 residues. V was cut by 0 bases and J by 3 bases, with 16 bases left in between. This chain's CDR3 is CASSPPGSRGGTDTQYF. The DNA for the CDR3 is TGTGCCAGCTCACCACCTGGATCTAGGGGCGGTACAGATACGCAGTATTTT.

The CDR3 nucleotides read TGCGCCAGCAGCCCAGGTAGGGGGCGACCCAACCAAGAGACCCAGTACTTC. As protein: CASSPGRGRPNQETQYF. The chain has TRBV5-1 and TRBJ2-5; 7 positions agree with TRBD1. This CDR3 region has 17 residues. Losses at the gene ends were 4 bases for V and 0 bases for J; bases not matched to a gene: 12. The V gene's germline CDR1 is SGHRS and CDR2 YFSETQ.

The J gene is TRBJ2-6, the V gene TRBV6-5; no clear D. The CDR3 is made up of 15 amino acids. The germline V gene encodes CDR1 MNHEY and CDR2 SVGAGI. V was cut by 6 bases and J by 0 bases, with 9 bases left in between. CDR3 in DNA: TGTGCCAGCAGCTCGGACGGCTCTGGGGCCAACGTCCTGACTTTC. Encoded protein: CASSSDGSGANVLTF.

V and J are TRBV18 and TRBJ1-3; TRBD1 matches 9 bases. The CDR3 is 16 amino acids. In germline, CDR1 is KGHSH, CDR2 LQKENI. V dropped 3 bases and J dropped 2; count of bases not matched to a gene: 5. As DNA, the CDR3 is TGTGCCAGCTCACCGTCCCGGACAGGGGCTGGAAACACCATATATTTT. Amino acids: CASSPSRTGAGNTIYF.

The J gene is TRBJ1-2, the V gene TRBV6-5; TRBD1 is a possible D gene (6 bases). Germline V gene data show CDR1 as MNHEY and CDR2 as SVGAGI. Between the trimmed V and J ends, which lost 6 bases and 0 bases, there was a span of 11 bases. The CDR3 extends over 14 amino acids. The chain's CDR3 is CASRTGPANYGYTF. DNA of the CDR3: TGTGCCAGCAGAACAGGGCCGGCTAACTATGGCTACACCTTC.

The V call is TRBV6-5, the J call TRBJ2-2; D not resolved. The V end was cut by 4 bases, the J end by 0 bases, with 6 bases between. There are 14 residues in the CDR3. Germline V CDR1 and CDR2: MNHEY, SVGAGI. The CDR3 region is CASSFRPNTGELFF. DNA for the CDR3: TGTGCCAGCAGTTTCAGGCCGAACACCGGGGAGCTGTTTTTT.

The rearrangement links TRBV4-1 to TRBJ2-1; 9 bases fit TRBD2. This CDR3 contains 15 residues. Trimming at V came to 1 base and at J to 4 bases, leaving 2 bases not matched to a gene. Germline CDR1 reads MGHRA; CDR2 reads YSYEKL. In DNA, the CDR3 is TGCGCCAGCAGCCAAGGGACTAGCGCTTACAATGAGCAGTTCTTC. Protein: CASSQGTSAYNEQFF.

CDR3 amino acids: CASSTGRTVNTEAFF. CDR3 nucleotide sequence: TGTGCCAGCTCAACAGGCCGGACCGTCAACACTGAAGCTTTCTTT. V usage is TRBV18 and J usage is TRBJ1-1; tentatively, D is TRBD1 (5 bases). From germline, CDR1 is KGHSH and CDR2 LQKENI. The V end was cut by 5 bases, the J end by 2 bases, with 15 bases between. The CDR3 loop spans 15 amino acids.